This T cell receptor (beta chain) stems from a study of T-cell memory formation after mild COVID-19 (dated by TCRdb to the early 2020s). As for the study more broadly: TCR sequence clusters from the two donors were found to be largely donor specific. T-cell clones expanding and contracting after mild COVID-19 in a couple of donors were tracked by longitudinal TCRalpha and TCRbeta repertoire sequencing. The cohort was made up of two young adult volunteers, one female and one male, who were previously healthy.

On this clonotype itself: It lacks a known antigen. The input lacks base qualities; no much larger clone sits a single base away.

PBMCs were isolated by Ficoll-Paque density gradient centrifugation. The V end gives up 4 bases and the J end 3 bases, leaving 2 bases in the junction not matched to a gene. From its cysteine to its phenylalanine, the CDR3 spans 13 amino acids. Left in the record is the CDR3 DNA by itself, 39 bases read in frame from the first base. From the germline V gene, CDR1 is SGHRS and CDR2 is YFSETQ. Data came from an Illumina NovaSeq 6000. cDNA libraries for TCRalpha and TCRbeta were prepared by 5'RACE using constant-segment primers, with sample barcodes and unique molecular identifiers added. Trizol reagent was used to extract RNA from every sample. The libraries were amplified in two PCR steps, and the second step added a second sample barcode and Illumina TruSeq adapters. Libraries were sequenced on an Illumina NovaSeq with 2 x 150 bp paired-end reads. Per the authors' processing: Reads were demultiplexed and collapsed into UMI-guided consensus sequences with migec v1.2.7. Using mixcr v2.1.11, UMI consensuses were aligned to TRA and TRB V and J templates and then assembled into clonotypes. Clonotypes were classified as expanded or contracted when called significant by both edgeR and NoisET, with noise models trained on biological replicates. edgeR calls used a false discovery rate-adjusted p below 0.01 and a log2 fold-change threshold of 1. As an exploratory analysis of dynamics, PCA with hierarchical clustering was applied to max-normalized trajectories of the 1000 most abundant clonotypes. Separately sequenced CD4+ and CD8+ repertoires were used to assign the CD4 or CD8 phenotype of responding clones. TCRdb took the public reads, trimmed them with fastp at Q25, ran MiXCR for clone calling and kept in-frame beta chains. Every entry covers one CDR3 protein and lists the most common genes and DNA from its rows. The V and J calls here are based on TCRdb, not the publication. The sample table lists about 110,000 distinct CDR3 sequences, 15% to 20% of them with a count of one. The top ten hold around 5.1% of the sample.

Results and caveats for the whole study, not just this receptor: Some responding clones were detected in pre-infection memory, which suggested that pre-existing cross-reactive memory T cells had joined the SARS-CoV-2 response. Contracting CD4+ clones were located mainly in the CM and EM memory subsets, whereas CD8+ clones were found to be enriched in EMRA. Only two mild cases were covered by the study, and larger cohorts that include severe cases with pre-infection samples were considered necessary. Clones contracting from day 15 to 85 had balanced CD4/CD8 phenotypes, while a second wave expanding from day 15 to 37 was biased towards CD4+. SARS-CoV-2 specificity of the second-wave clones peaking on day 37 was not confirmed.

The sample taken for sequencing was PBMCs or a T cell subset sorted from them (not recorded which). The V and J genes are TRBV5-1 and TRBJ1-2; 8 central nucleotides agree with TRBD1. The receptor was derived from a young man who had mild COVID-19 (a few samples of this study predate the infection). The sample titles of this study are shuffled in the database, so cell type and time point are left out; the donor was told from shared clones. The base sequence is TGCGCCAGCAGCGAGACAGGGGACTATGGCTACACCTTC. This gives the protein CASSETGDYGYTF.